A single sample is the source of the 28 T cell receptor beta chains below, sequenced in a study of shared clonotypes between healthy human individuals. Some clones are missing from TCRdb's copy, which holds only in-frame ones; the method was immunoSEQ multiplex PCR. The table has about 800,000 clones, about 96% seen once; the top ten hold less than 0.25%. Terminally differentiated effector memory CD45RA+ cells were excluded by CCR7 positive selection of CD45RO-negative cells. The source material was naive CD8+ T cells sorted from blood. The receptor source for this set is a man aged 25-45 years in good health.

This sequence joins TRBV6-1 and TRBJ2-1; 9 bases line up with TRBD2. CDR1 and CDR2 from the germline V gene are MNHNS and SASEGT. This CDR3 region has 14 residues. Germline trimming cut 5 bases from V and 7 bases from J; bases unmatched to any gene: 6. CDR3 amino acids: CASSTRLAENEQFF. The CDR3 nucleotides read TGTGCCAGCAGTACCAGACTAGCGGAAAATGAGCAGTTCTTC.

The chain combines TRBV5-1 with TRBJ2-7; 9 bases fit TRBD1. The junction had 4 bases not matched to a gene; V was cut back by 1 base and J by 5 bases. Germline CDR1 and CDR2: SGHRS and YFSETQ. The CDR3 spans 14 residues. CDR3 DNA: TGCGCCAGCAGCTTGTCCGGGACAGGGAACGAGCAGTACTTC. Translating it yields CASSLSGTGNEQYF.

The genes are TRBV11-3 and TRBJ2-1; 8 bases map to TRBD2. The trim removed 0 bases at V and 8 bases at J, leaving 9 bases unmatched. The CDR3 contains 16 residues. Germline V CDR1 and CDR2: SGHNT, YENEEA. DNA for the CDR3: TGTGCCAGCAGCTTAGATCCGGGAGGGCCGAGCGATGAGCAGTTCTTC. Translation: CASSLDPGGPSDEQFF.

A single count supports this clone. This chain uses TRBV4-2 with TRBJ2-3, with TRBD2 matching over 9 bases. CDR3 size: 16 residues. Germline CDR1 reads LGHNA; CDR2 reads YNFKEQ. V gave up 1 base and J gave up 2 bases; unmatched junction bases: 4. CDR3 residues: CASSQGASGDTDTQYF. Written as DNA, the CDR3 is TGTGCCAGCAGCCAAGGGGCTAGCGGGGACACAGATACGCAGTATTTT.

This chain connects TRBV5-1 to TRBJ2-1; 13 nucleotides agree with TRBD2. Per the germline V gene, CDR1 is SGHRS and CDR2 is YFSETQ. The ends lost 5 bases at V and 4 bases at J; junction bases unmatched: 9. This CDR3 has 17 residues. CDR3 DNA sequence: TGCGCCAGCAGGGATGGACTAGCGGGAGAAGGGTACAATGAGCAGTTCTTC. It encodes CASRDGLAGEGYNEQFF.

V gene TRBV7-8 combines with J gene TRBJ2-1; 7 bases map to TRBD2. The V gene's germline CDR1 is SGHVS and CDR2 FQNEAQ. The ends lost 1 base at V and 7 bases at J; junction bases unmatched: 7. The CDR3 covers 15 residues. The CDR3 is CASSLVAGAGNEQFF. CDR3 nucleotide sequence: TGTGCCAGCAGCTTAGTAGCGGGCGCTGGGAATGAGCAGTTCTTC.

This chain links TRBV10-2 with TRBJ2-5; 7 nucleotides agree with TRBD2. TRBJ2-7 matches the DNA end more closely, so the J call is doubtful. Germline CDR1 WSHSY, CDR2 SAAADI. The CDR3 extends over 13 amino acids. The CDR3: CASRGTNSYEQYF. The CDR3 nucleotides are TGCGCCAGCAGGGGGACTAACTCCTACGAGCAGTACTTC.

The J gene is TRBJ2-7, the V gene TRBV5-6; 11 bases align to TRBD2. The germline gives CDR1 SGHDT, CDR2 YYEEEE. J lost 3 bases, V lost 5 bases, and 10 bases had no gene match. The CDR3 spans 16 residues. Written as DNA, the CDR3 is TGTGCCAGCAGGGTTACGACTAGCGGGATTCACTACGAGCAGTACTTC. It yields the protein CASRVTTSGIHYEQYF.

This chain links TRBV6-4 with TRBJ2-1; unclear D gene. V was trimmed by 5 bases and J by 0 bases, leaving 17 bases between them. Germline V gene sequence: CDR1 MRHNA, CDR2 SNTAGT. The CDR3 spans 17 residues. In DNA, the CDR3 is TGTGCCAGCAGTTTTGACATTTTGGTTCGCTCCTACAATGAGCAGTTCTTC. Protein product: CASSFDILVRSYNEQFF.

As regards this clone: At the DNA level, this CDR3 is encoded by other sequences in the same sample as well. The genes are TRBV28 and TRBJ1-1; D unclear. The V gene's germline CDR1 is MDHEN and CDR2 SYDVKM. CDR3 length equals 10 residues. V was cut by 3 bases and J by 7 bases, with 3 bases left in between. CDR3 DNA: TGTGCCAGCAGTTTGGTTGAAGCTTTCTTT. Translating it yields CASSLVEAFF.

This clone has a single count. V usage is TRBV7-8 and J usage is TRBJ1-2; 12 bases match TRBD1. The CDR3 loop spans 16 amino acids. In germline, CDR1 is SGHVS, CDR2 FQNEAQ. V lost 0 bases and J lost 5; bases outside the gene matches: 4. The CDR3 nucleotides read TGTGCCAGCAGCTTAGCTCCGGGACAGGGGGCGTATGGCTACACCTTC. Its protein product is CASSLAPGQGAYGYTF.

To note about this clone: This specimen includes other DNA sequences encoding the same CDR3. V gene TRBV10-1 combines with J gene TRBJ2-7, with no clear D. Trimming shortened V by 3 bases and J by 2 bases, and 5 bases separated the two germline ends. Germline V gene lookup returns CDR1 WNHNN and CDR2 SYGVQD (reference sequence). This CDR3 spans 12 amino acids. The CDR3 is CASSEGTYEQYF. For the CDR3, the DNA is TGCGCCAGCAGTGAAGGCACCTACGAGCAGTACTTC.

This chain connects TRBV29-1 to TRBJ2-7; D call uncertain. Per germline, CDR1 SQVTM and CDR2 ANQGSEA. The CDR3 is 13 amino acids. V was clipped by 3 bases and J by 0 bases, with 9 bases between them. CDR3 coding DNA: TGCAGCGTTGATGACACTAACTCCTACGAGCAGTACTTC. It yields the protein CSVDDTNSYEQYF.

The chain combines TRBV11-2 with TRBJ2-7, with 10 positions matching TRBD1. V gave up 3 bases and J gave up 1 base; unmatched junction bases: 3. The CDR3 spans 15 residues. CDR1 and CDR2 from the germline V gene are SGHAT and FQNNGV. This chain's CDR3 is CASSFDRGLSYEQYF. DNA for the CDR3: TGTGCCAGCAGCTTCGACAGGGGGCTTTCCTACGAGCAGTACTTC.

The V gene is TRBV10-3, the J gene TRBJ1-5; D is undetermined. Trimming removed 2 bases at V and 0 bases at J, with 5 bases between. Germline CDR1 reads ENHRY; CDR2 reads SYGVKD. This CDR3 has 14 amino acids. CDR3 protein: CAISEQDSNQPQHF. Here the CDR3 DNA reads TGTGCCATCAGTGAGCAGGATAGCAATCAGCCCCAGCATTTT.

The chain employs TRBV29-1 and TRBJ2-1, with 7 bases fitting TRBD1. The V and J ends lost 2 bases and 10 bases, in that order; junction bases with no gene match: 14. Germline CDR1 and CDR2: SQVTM and ANQGSEA. This CDR3 region has 15 residues. The CDR3 sequence is CSVEKGRGSEREQFF. The CDR3 nucleotides read TGCAGCGTTGAAAAAGGCAGGGGGTCCGAGAGGGAGCAGTTCTTC.

The chain links TRBV13 to TRBJ2-6; perhaps TRBD2 as D (6 bases). Per germline, CDR1 PRHDT and CDR2 FYEKMQ (reference sequence). Trimming pared 5 bases from V and 0 bases from J, leaving 14 bases between. CDR3 length equals 17 residues. This CDR3 reads CASSPRTILSGANVLTF. Written as DNA, the CDR3 is TGTGCCAGCAGCCCTCGGACTATACTCTCTGGGGCCAACGTCCTGACTTTC.

This chain joins TRBV2 and TRBJ2-5; TRBD1 matches at 9 bases. V dropped 7 bases and J dropped 8; count of bases not matched to a gene: 5. CDR1 SNHLY and CDR2 FYNNEI come from the germline V gene. The CDR3 loop spans 12 amino acids. The CDR3 coding sequence is TGTGCCAGCATTGGGGACAGGGTCACCCAGTACTTC. Translated: CASIGDRVTQYF. Supplemented by reference TRBV2 and TRBJ2-5, the full variable domain reads EPEVTQTPSHQVTQMGQEVILRCVPISNHLYFYWYRQILGQKVEFLVSFYNNEISEKSEIFDDQFSVERPDGSNFTLKIRSTKLEDSAMYFCASIGDRVTQYFGPGTRLLVL.

V and J are TRBV30 and TRBJ2-2; D gene uncertain. Germline assignment: CDR1 GTSNPN and CDR2 SVGIG (reference sequence). V was clipped by 0 bases and J by 7 bases, with 6 bases between them. CDR3 length: 12 amino acids. The CDR3 sequence: CAWSVVGGELFF. CDR3 nucleotide sequence: TGTGCCTGGAGTGTGGTGGGCGGGGAGCTGTTTTTT.

The chain combines TRBV5-1 with TRBJ2-7, with D possibly being TRBD2 (7 bases). The CDR3 extends over 15 amino acids. Germline V lookup: CDR1 SGHRS, CDR2 YFSETQ. V lost 7 bases to trimming and J lost 2 bases, with 19 bases between them. The DNA of the CDR3 is TGCGCCAGCTCCGGGGGGCCCGAGGGAACCTACGAGCAGTACTTC. Residues: CASSGGPEGTYEQYF.

The J gene is TRBJ2-3, the V gene TRBV9, with D possibly matching TRBD2 (6 bases). Trimming stripped 6 bases from V and 2 bases from J, with 10 bases between. Germline V gives CDR1 SGDLS, CDR2 YYNGEE. The length of the CDR3 is 13 residues. The CDR3 DNA sequence: TGTGCCAGCACCGGAGGGTACACAGATACGCAGTATTTT. Amino acid sequence: CASTGGYTDTQYF.

The chain links TRBV11-2 to TRBJ1-2, with 7 bases matching TRBD1. This CDR3 has 17 amino acids. V trimming: 1 base; J trimming: 0 bases; junction bases outside the gene matches: 8. CDR1 is SGHAT, CDR2 FQNNGV, per germline. The CDR3 bases are TGTGCCAGCAGCTTAGTTTCAGGACAGGCCACTAACTATGGCTACACCTTC. Its translation: CASSLVSGQATNYGYTF.

The chain couples TRBV9 to TRBJ2-3; TRBD1 matches at 12 bases. There are 16 residues in the CDR3. The V and J ends lost 3 bases and 4 bases, in that order; junction bases with no gene match: 6. CDR1 and CDR2 from the germline V gene are SGDLS and YYNGEE. The CDR3 loop reads CASSAAGTGGADTQYF. The CDR3 DNA follows: TGTGCCAGCAGCGCTGCCGGGACAGGGGGCGCAGATACGCAGTATTTT. Combining the CDR3 with reference TRBV9 and TRBJ2-3 gives the whole variable domain DSGVTQTPKHLITATGQRVTLRCSPRSGDLSVYWYQQSLDQGLQFLIQYYNGEERAKGNILERFSAQQFPDLHSELNLSSLELGDSALYFCASSAAGTGGADTQYFGPGTRLTVL.

A single count supports this clone. The chain uses TRBV29-1 and TRBJ1-2; no clear D. V lost 7 bases to trimming and J lost 2 bases, with 17 bases between them. This CDR3 has 14 amino acids. Per the germline V gene, CDR1 is SQVTM and CDR2 is ANQGSEA. CDR3 loop: CSAVWEQLNYGYTF. The DNA for the CDR3 is TGCAGCGCTGTTTGGGAGCAACTAAACTATGGCTACACCTTC.

The chain employs TRBV5-1 and TRBJ2-5; weak D call: TRBD1 (6 bases). Germline-derived CDR1 and CDR2 are SGHRS and YFSETQ. The V gene lost 8 bases and the J gene lost 3 bases, with 14 bases spanning the gap. The CDR3 contains 13 residues. CDR3 sequence: CARSGTSKETQYF. CDR3 bases: TGCGCCAGGTCCGGGACATCGAAAGAGACCCAGTACTTC. Full variable domain (remainder filled in from reference TRBV5-1 and TRBJ2-5): KAGVTQTPRYLIKTRGQQVTLSCSPISGHRSVSWYQQTPGQGLQFLFEYFSETQRNKGNFPGRFSGRQFSNSRSEMNVSTLELGDSALYLCARSGTSKETQYFGPGTRLLVL.

The chain joins TRBV7-9 to TRBJ1-2, with D uncertain. Germline V gene data show CDR1 as SEHNR and CDR2 as FQNEAQ (reference sequence). The germline V and J ends were trimmed by 3 bases and 4 bases, with 15 bases remaining between them. CDR3 length: 15 residues. The CDR3 sequence: CASSLDSESGYGYTF. For the CDR3, the DNA is TGTGCCAGCAGCTTGGACTCCGAGTCTGGCTATGGCTACACCTTC.

The chain recombines TRBV7-9 with TRBJ2-7, with 7 bases matching TRBD1. Germline assignment: CDR1 SEHNR and CDR2 FQNEAQ (reference sequence). Unmatched junction bases numbered 6, after V lost 5 bases and J lost 5 bases. This CDR3 is 13 amino acids long. The CDR3 spells CASSRLTGDEQYF. The CDR3 DNA reads TGTGCCAGCAGCCGATTAACAGGGGACGAGCAGTACTTC. Supplemented by reference TRBV7-9 and TRBJ2-7, the full variable domain reads DTGVSQNPRHKITKRGQNVTFRCDPISEHNRLYWYRQTLGQGPEFLTYFQNEAQLEKSRLLSDRFSAERPKGSFSTLEIQRTEQGDSAMYLCASSRLTGDEQYFGPGTRLTVT.

The gene calls are TRBV7-9 and TRBJ1-4, with TRBD1 matching over 7 bases. The CDR3 totals 13 residues. Germline-derived CDR1 and CDR2 are SEHNR and FQNEAQ (reference sequence). V trimming: 5 bases; J trimming: 9 bases; junction bases outside the gene matches: 6. The DNA of the CDR3 is TGTGCCAGCAGCCCGACAGGGAATCAAAAACTGTTTTTT. Residues: CASSPTGNQKLFF.